These 19 T cell receptor beta chains were all obtained from the same sample, sequenced in a study of T cells in tuberculosis. Sequenced by immunoSEQ multiplex PCR; TCRdb stores in-frame clones only, minus some. The table includes 55,000 to 70,000 clones, 65% to 90% detected once. Thawed, overnight-rested PBMC were stained with GMM-loaded CD1B tetramer, viability dye and anti-CD3, then sorted. The CD1B tetramers carried C32 glucose monomycolate purified from Rhodococcus equi. The sample taken for sequencing was CD1b-GMM tetramer-negative cells sorted from PBMCs. These receptor sequences come from an adult woman with latent tuberculosis.

The rearrangement links TRBV5-1 to TRBJ2-7, with D tentatively TRBD2 (5 bases). The CDR3 runs 15 residues. With 0 bases removed from V and 1 base from J, the gap between germline ends came to 11 bases. Germline V gene lookup returns CDR1 SGHRS and CDR2 YFSETQ. The CDR3 DNA reads TGCGCCAGCAGCTTGGACGGGGTAAGGTCCTACGAGCAGTACTTC. Protein sequence: CASSLDGVRSYEQYF.

This chain joins TRBV29-1 and TRBJ2-2; TRBD1 matches at 10 bases. Losses at the gene ends were 4 bases for V and 5 bases for J; bases not matched to a gene: 4. The CDR3 loop spans 14 amino acids. Germline V gene sequence: CDR1 SQVTM, CDR2 ANQGSEA. DNA of the CDR3: TGCAGCGTTGGGGGACAGGGGAGGACCGGGGAGCTGTTTTTT. This encodes CSVGGQGRTGELFF.

V is TRBV28 and J is TRBJ2-2; weak D call: TRBD2 (6 bases). V gave up 1 base and J gave up 8 bases, with 11 bases separating them. The germline CDR1 and CDR2 sequences are MDHEN and SYDVKM. There are 14 residues in the CDR3. The CDR3 region is CASSLSPRDGELFF. DNA for the CDR3: TGTGCCAGCAGTTTATCACCGCGGGATGGGGAGCTGTTTTTT.

The chain is built from TRBV6-5 and TRBJ2-3, with 7 bases aligning to TRBD2. Trimming removed 6 bases from V and 1 base from J; junction bases left unmatched: 7. The CDR3 sequence is 15 residues long. Germline CDR1 and CDR2: MNHEY and SVGAGI. CDR3 region: CASRGAGPRTDTQYF. CDR3 nucleotide sequence: TGTGCCAGCAGGGGAGCGGGGCCCCGCACAGATACGCAGTATTTT.

This chain connects TRBV19 to TRBJ1-3; D ambiguous. Trimming took off 3 bases at V and 4 bases at J, with 10 bases between the two ends. The CDR3 extends over 14 amino acids. Germline V gene sequence: CDR1 LNHDA, CDR2 SQIVND (reference sequence). The DNA of the CDR3 is TGTGCCAGTAGTATGTACACAGCAGGAAACACCATATATTTT. It encodes CASSMYTAGNTIYF.

The chain couples TRBV18 to TRBJ1-1; 7 bases align to TRBD1. CDR1 and CDR2 (germline): KGHSH, LQKENI. J lost 3 bases, V lost 3 bases, and 4 bases had no gene match. CDR3 length: 14 amino acids. CDR3 DNA: TGTGCCAGCTCACCGGACAGGCGGGACACTGAAGCTTTCTTT. Protein product: CASSPDRRDTEAFF.

The chain recombines TRBV29-1 with TRBJ2-7; D perhaps matches TRBD1 (5 bases). Germline CDR1 reads SQVTM; CDR2 reads ANQGSEA. The V and J ends lost 0 bases and 2 bases respectively, with 8 bases between them. CDR3 length: 13 residues. CDR3 sequence reads: CSVEDPDTYEQYF. CDR3 nucleotide sequence: TGCAGCGTTGAAGATCCGGACACCTACGAGCAGTACTTC.

This clone was seen only a few times. The chain joins TRBV10-2 to TRBJ1-4; unclear D gene. Trimming removed 0 bases from V and 12 bases from J, with 14 bases in between. Germline values: CDR1 WSHSY, CDR2 SAAADI. The CDR3 is 14 amino acids. The CDR3 sequence is CASSESTREEELFF. The CDR3 coding sequence is TGCGCCAGCAGTGAGTCGACTCGGGAGGAGGAACTGTTTTTT.

This clone was counted a single time. This rearrangement joins TRBV5-1 to TRBJ2-7; D possibly corresponds to TRBD1 (6 bases). The germline gives CDR1 SGHRS, CDR2 YFSETQ. The V and J ends lost 3 bases and 4 bases respectively, with 14 bases between them. The CDR3 length is 14 residues. The CDR3 sequence: CASSSDSWTYEQYF. The DNA of the CDR3 is TGCGCCAGCAGCTCGGACAGTTGGACATACGAGCAGTACTTC.

This clone was observed a single time. The CDR3 DNA sequence: TGTGCCAGCAGCCGACGGGAGGTAGGAGAGCAGTTCTTC. Protein product: CASSRREVGEQFF. The J gene is TRBJ2-1, the V gene TRBV2, with 7 bases fitting TRBD2. Losses at the gene ends were 6 bases for V and 10 bases for J; bases not matched to a gene: 9. Germline V gives CDR1 SNHLY, CDR2 FYNNEI. The CDR3 totals 13 residues.

The chain recombines TRBV5-4 with TRBJ1-2; 8 bases are shared with TRBD1. The junction had 3 bases not matched to a gene; V was cut back by 1 base and J by 4 bases. CDR3 length equals 14 residues. The germline V gene has CDR1 SGHNT and CDR2 YYREEE (reference sequence). Written as DNA, the CDR3 is TGTGCCAGCAGCTTGCAACAGGGGGGCTATGGCTACACCTTC. It specifies CASSLQQGGYGYTF.

The chain is built from TRBV2 and TRBJ1-1; the D gene is possibly TRBD1 (6 bases). V was shortened by 5 bases and J by 3 bases, with 19 bases between the two germline ends. This CDR3 is built from 16 residues. CDR1 is SNHLY and CDR2 is FYNNEI in the germline V gene. The CDR3: CASSRTVNLWDTEAFF. In DNA, the CDR3 is TGTGCCAGCAGTCGGACAGTAAACCTTTGGGACACTGAAGCTTTCTTT.

A few counts support this clone. The chain employs TRBV9 and TRBJ1-1, with 8 bases aligning to TRBD1. J gave up 0 bases and V 4 bases, and 5 bases lay outside the gene matches. CDR1 and CDR2 from the germline V gene are SGDLS and YYNGEE. The CDR3 sequence is 15 residues long. CDR3 nucleotides: TGTGCCAGCAGCCCCAGGGGGCAGGTGAACACTGAAGCTTTCTTT. Translation gives CASSPRGQVNTEAFF. Full variable domain (missing parts from reference TRBV9 and TRBJ1-1): DSGVTQTPKHLITATGQRVTLRCSPRSGDLSVYWYQQSLDQGLQFLIQYYNGEERAKGNILERFSAQQFPDLHSELNLSSLELGDSALYFCASSPRGQVNTEAFFGQGTRLTVV.

V is TRBV5-1 and J is TRBJ2-7; TRBD2 matches 8 bases. Germline assignment: CDR1 SGHRS and CDR2 YFSETQ. This CDR3 contains 15 residues. J was trimmed by 5 bases and V by 5 bases; bases with no gene match: 12. The chain's CDR3 is CASSSRGGQNNEQYF. CDR3 sequence (DNA): TGCGCCAGCAGTTCACGGGGGGGGCAAAACAACGAGCAGTACTTC.

CDR3 amino acids: CASSPSGRAYEQYF. In DNA form, the CDR3 reads TGTGCCAGCAGCCCTAGCGGGAGGGCTTACGAGCAGTACTTC. V and J are TRBV5-5 and TRBJ2-7; 12 bases are shared with TRBD2. Germline V gene sequence: CDR1 SGHKS, CDR2 YYEKEE (reference sequence). The J segment lost 4 bases and the V segment lost 4 bases, leaving 3 bases of the junction unmatched. The CDR3 contains 14 residues. Full variable domain (remainder filled in from reference TRBV5-5 and TRBJ2-7): DAGVTQSPTHLIKTRGQQVTLRCSPISGHKSVSWYQQVLGQGPQFIFQYYEKEERGRGNFPDRFSARQFPNYSSELNVNALLLGDSALYLCASSPSGRAYEQYFGPGTRLTVT.

The rearrangement uses TRBV19 and TRBJ1-6, with TRBD1 as a possible D gene (5 bases). Germline CDR1 LNHDA, CDR2 SQIVND (reference sequence). The CDR3 length is 17 residues. V lost 3 bases to trimming and J lost 7 bases, with 19 bases between them. The CDR3 bases are TGTGCCAGTAGTATTAGGAGAGCAGGGAAATTCAATTCACCCCTCCACTTT. This sequence encodes CASSIRRAGKFNSPLHF.

This sequence joins TRBV7-9 and TRBJ2-7; D is possibly TRBD1 (5 bases). V was pared by 5 bases and J by 1 base, with 15 bases between. Per germline, CDR1 SEHNR and CDR2 FQNEAQ (reference sequence). This CDR3 contains 15 residues. The CDR3 DNA reads as TGTGCCAGCAGCCCCCCCGGACAAAGATCCTACGAGCAGTACTTC. Its translation: CASSPPGQRSYEQYF.

The V call is TRBV5-1, the J call TRBJ2-3, with a tentative D call TRBD1 (5 bases). Trimming shortened V by 2 bases and J by 2 bases, and 12 bases separated the two germline ends. In germline, CDR1 is SGHRS, CDR2 YFSETQ. This CDR3 region has 15 residues. CDR3 in DNA: TGCGCCAGCAGCTTCTCAGGGCCCCCCACAGATACGCAGTATTTT. Translated, it gives CASSFSGPPTDTQYF.

The chain links TRBV6-1 to TRBJ2-7; 10 bases are shared with TRBD1. The V segment lost 0 bases and the J segment 4 bases; nucleotides outside the gene matches: 6. Germline lookup yields CDR1 MNHNS and CDR2 SASEGT. CDR3 size: 16 residues. CDR3: CASSEAGTGVMYEQYF. The CDR3 DNA sequence: TGTGCCAGCAGTGAAGCAGGGACAGGGGTAATGTACGAGCAGTACTTC.